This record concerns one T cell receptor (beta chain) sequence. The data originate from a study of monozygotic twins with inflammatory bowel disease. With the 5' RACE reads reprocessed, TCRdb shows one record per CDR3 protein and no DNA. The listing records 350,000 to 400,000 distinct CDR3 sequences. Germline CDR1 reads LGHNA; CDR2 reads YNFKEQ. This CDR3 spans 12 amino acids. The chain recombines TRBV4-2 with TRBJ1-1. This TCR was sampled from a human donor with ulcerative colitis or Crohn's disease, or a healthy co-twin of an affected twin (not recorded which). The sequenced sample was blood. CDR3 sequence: CASRYTNTEAFF.